Listed below are T cell receptor beta chains from one sample, sequenced in a study of T cell changes during pregnancy in multiple sclerosis. The repertoire was sequenced with immunoSEQ multiplex PCR; TCRdb's copy has only in-frame clones and lacks some. In the table there are about 30,000 clones, about 90% of which are singletons. This material consisted of peripheral blood, taken in the first trimester of pregnancy. The receptors shown here come from a female donor in good health, enrolled as a control in a pregnancy study. The conserved cysteine and the conserved F or W are not part of the CDR3 here. Each record gives: V gene, CDR3 protein.

TRBV18	ASSIQGGAF
TRBV7-2	ASSFPGEAYGYT
TRBV19	ASSIVGGRAPGELF
TRBV2	ASRRDTDTQY
TRBV30	AWNSNQETQY
TRBV7-6	ASSPRGSGGQETQY
TRBV19	ASSMDQRGGNQETQY
TRBV30	AWSRQSPGNTIY
TRBV6-1	ASSEASWQGSYEQY
TRBV28	ASSLLGTWLGQY
TRBV27	ASSFAGTATQETQY
TRBV11-2	ASSLDEVTEAF
TRBV2	ASSGFKSGNTDTQY
TRBV30	AWSVPGGAQH
TRBV7-2	ASSYYRGSYEQY
TRBV5-4	ASSSLTEAF
TRBV18	ASSHTQETQY
TRBV9	ASSVERDSYLVGEQF
TRBV7-2	ASSLRDRAGEKLF
TRBV5-4	ASSLGLARDTQY
TRBV5-1	ASSSRTEQF
TRBV9	ASSVAWQGYEQY
TRBV30	AGTSGSGEQY
TRBV30	AWSVESNTGELF
TRBV10-3	AIRGLAGTDTQY
TRBV19	ASSRYSFSVGGAYEQY
TRBV27	ASSHSGTSGIYEQF
TRBV6-5	ASSYRSGWTRGQY
TRBV5-1	ASSLSRGYGYT
TRBV6-6	ASSRSNTEAF
TRBV27	ASSRGKTRTDTQY
TRBV6-4	ASSDRGLGFAGELF
TRBV2	ASRETASLGNEQF
TRBV10-1	ASSESFRVAGPGREYNEQF
TRBV11-3	ASSLEPSGSSYNSPLH
TRBV30	AGDIPEAF
TRBV7-6	ASSQQGTGNQPQH
TRBV27	ASSPDRGKNIQY
TRBV30	AWSVQGVEAF
TRBV2	ASSATGTGGTNEKLF
TRBV27	ASSPVWEGTDTQY
TRBV19	ASSIIQGASTEAF
TRBV7-9	ASSPGLASYNEQF
TRBV7-9	ASSSAGRQYGYT
TRBV7-9	ASSYGGFLGTGELF
TRBV11-2	ASSLGASGEQF
TRBV7-9	ASSLIQGWDTEAF
TRBV28	ASTGLADNTGELF
TRBV6-1	ASRVDRGSWYEQY
TRBV11-2	ASSLAGANQPQH
TRBV13	ASSFGRASISYGYT
TRBV10-1	ASSDTSGGISHTQY
TRBV7-2	ASSRDRNQPQH
TRBV10-1	ASPISSGRATYEQY
TRBV19	ASSLLGNEQF
TRBV7-2	ASSLSQGFNTEAF
TRBV7-2	ASSLSTGIEAF